This T cell receptor (beta chain) was documented in a study of blood T cell repertoires in COVID-19. Overall study: COVID-19 samples, acute and convalescent, were from the United States, Italy and Spain.

In the original processing: Amplification of reference gene primers provided the estimated nucleated cell counts. Sequenced by immunoSEQ multiplex PCR; TCRdb stores in-frame clones only, minus some. V and J calls and clone size follow that table, whereas D and trimming were derived from the DNA. Found here are 110,000 or so clones, about four fifths of them singletons; the top ten hold approximately 8.1%. The CDR3 is 12 amino acids. Germline V gene data show CDR1 as MNHEY and CDR2 as SVGAGI. The germline V and J ends were trimmed by 6 bases and 11 bases, with 13 bases remaining between them. The sequence was obtained from a woman in her thirties or forties with acute or convalescent COVID-19. V usage is TRBV6-5 and J usage is TRBJ1-4; D unclear. The sample comprised peripheral blood. The CDR3 region has the DNA TGTGCCAGCAGGAGACTGCCCGGGAAACTGTTTTTT. Its translation is CASRRLPGKLFF.